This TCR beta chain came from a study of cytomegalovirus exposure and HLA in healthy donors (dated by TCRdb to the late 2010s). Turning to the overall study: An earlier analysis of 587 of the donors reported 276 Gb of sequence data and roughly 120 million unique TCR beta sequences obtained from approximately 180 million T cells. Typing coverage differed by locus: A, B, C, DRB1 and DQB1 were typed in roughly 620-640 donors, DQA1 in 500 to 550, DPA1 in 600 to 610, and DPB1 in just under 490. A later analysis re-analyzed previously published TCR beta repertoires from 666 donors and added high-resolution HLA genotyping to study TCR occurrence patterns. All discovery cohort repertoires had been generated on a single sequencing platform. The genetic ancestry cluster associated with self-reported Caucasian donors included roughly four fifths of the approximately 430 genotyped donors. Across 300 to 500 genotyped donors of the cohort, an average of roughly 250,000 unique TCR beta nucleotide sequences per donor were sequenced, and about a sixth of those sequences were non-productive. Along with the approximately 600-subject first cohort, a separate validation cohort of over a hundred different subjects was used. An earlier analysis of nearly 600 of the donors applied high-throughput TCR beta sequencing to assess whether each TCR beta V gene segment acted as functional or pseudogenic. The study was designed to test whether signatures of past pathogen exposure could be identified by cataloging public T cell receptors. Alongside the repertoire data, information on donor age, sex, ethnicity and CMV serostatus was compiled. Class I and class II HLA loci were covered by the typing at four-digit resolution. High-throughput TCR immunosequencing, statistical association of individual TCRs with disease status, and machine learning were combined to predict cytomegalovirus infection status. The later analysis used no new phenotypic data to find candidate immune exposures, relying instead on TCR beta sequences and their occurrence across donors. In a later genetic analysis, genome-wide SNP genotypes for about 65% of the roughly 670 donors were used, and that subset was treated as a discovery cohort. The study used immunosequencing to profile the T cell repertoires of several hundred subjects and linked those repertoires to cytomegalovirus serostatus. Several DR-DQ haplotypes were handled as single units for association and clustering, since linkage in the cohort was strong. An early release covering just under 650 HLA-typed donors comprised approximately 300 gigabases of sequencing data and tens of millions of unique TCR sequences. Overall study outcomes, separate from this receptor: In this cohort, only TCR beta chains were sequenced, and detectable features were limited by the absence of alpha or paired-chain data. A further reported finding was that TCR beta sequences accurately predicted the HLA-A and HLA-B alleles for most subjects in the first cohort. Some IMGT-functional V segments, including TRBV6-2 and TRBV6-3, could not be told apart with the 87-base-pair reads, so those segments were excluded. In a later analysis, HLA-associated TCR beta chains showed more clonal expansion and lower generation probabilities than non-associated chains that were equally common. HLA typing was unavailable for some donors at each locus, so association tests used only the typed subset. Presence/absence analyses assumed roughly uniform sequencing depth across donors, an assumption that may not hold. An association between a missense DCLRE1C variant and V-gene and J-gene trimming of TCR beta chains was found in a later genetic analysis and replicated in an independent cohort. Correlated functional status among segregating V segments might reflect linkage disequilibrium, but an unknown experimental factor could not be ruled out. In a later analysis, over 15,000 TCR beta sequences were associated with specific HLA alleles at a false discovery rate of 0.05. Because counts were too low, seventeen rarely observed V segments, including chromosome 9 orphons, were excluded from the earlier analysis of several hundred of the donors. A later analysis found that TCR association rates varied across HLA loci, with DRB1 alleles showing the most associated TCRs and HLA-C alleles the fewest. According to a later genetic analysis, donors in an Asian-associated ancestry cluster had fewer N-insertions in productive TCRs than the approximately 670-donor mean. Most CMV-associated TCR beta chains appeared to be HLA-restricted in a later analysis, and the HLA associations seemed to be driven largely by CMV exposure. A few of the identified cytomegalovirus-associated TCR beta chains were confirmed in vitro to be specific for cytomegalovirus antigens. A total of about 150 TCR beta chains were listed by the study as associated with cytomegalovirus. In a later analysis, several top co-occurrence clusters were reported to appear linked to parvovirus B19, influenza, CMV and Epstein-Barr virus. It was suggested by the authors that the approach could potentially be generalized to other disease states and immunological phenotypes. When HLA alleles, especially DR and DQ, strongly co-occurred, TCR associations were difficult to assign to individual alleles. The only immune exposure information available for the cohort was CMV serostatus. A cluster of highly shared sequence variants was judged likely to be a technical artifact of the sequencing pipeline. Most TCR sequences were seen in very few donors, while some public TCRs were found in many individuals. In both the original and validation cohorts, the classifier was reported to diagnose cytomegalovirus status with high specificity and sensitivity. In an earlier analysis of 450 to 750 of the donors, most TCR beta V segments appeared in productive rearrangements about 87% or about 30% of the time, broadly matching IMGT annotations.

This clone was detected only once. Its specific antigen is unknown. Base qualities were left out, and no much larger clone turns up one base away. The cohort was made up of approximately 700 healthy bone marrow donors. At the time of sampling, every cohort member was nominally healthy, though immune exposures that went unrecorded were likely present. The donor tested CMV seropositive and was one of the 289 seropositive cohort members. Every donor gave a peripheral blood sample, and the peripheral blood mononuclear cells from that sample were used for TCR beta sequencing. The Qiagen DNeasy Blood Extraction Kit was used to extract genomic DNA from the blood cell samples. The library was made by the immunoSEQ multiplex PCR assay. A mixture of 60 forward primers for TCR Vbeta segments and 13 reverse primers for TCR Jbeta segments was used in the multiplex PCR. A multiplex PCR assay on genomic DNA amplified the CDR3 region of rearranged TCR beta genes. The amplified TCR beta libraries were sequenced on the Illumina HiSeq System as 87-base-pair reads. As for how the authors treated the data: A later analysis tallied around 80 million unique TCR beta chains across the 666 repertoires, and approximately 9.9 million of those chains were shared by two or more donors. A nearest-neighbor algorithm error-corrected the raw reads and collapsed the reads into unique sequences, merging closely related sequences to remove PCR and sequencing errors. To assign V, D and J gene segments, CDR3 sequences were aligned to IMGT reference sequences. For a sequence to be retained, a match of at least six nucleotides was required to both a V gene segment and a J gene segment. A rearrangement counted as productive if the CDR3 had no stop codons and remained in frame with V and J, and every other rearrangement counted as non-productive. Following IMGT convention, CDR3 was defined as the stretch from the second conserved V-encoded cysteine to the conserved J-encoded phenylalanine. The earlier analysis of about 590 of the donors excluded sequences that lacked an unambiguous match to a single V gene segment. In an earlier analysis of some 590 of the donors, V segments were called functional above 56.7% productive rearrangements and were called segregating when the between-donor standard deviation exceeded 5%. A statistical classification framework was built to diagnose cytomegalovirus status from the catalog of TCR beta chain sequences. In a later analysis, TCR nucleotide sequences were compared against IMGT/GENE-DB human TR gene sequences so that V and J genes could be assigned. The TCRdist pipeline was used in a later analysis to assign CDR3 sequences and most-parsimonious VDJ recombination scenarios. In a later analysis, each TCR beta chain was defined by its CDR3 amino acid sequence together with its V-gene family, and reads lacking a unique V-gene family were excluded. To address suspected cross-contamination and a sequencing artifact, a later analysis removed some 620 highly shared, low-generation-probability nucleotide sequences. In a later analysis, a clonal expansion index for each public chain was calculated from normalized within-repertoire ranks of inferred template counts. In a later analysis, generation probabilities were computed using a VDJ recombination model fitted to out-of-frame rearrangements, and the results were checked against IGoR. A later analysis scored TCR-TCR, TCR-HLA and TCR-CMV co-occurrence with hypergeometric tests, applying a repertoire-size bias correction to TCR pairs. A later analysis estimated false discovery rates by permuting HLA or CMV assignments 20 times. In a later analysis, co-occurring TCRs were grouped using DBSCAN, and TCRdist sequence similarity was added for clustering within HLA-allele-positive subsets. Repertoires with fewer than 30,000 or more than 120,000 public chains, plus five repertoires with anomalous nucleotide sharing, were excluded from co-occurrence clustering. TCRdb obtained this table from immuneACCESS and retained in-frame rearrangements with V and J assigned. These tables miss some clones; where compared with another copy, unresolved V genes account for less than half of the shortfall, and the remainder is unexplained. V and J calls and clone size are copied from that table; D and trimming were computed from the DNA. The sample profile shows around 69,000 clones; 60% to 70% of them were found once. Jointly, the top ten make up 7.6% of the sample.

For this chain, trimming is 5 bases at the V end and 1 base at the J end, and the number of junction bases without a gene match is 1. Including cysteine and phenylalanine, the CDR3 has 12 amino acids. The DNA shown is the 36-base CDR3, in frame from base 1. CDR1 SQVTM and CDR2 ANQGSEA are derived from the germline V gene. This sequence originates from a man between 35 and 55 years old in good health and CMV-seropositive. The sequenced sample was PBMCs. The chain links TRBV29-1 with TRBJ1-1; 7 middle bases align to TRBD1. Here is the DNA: TGCAGCGTTCGACAGGGGAACACTGAAGCTTTCTTT. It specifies CSVRQGNTEAFF.